Listed below are T cell receptor beta chains from one sample, sequenced in a study of shared T cell receptors in the human thymus. Clones were sequenced by immunoSEQ multiplex PCR, and TCRdb holds only the in-frame ones, with some missing. Of just under 550,000 clones listed, 75% to 85% were seen once; the top ten hold 0.013%. A further study also used this sample, focusing on human thymus T cells.

What was sequenced was thymocytes. The receptors come from a boy in the first two years of life with a congenital heart defect. Each CDR3 is given with its conserved first and last residue.

V: TRBV5-8; J: TRBJ1-5; CDR3: CASSLITDYNQPQHF
V: TRBV4-2; J: TRBJ2-7; CDR3: CASSDCIGADSYEQYF
V: TRBV7-9; J: TRBJ1-2; CDR3: CASSPRQGQVYGYTF
V: TRBV5-1; J: TRBJ2-5; CDR3: CASSLWGRVTQKETQYF
V: TRBV4-1; J: TRBJ2-2; CDR3: CASSGTPSGDTGELFF
V: TRBV4-3; J: TRBJ2-7; CDR3: CASSQEPRNSHEQYF
V: TRBV7-9; J: TRBJ1-3; CDR3: CASSSDRVGNTIYF
V: TRBV27; J: TRBJ2-3; CDR3: CASSPEKREGRGTDTQYF
V: TRBV14; J: TRBJ1-2; CDR3: CASSQLGQGAPPYGYTF
V: TRBV2; J: TRBJ1-5; CDR3: CASSDRQGDQPQHF